This T cell receptor (beta chain) originates from a study of blood T cell repertoires in COVID-19. Study overall: COVID-19 samples, acute and convalescent, were from the United States, Italy and Spain. The cDNA or gDNA used as material had been derived from T cells, B-cell-depleted T cells, or PBMCs.

Original handling: Reference gene primers were amplified, and this amplification served to estimate nucleated cell counts. Libraries were prepared by immunoSEQ multiplex PCR; TCRdb keeps only in-frame clonotypes and omits some of them. V and J calls plus clone size are reproduced from that table; the DNA served to infer D and trimming. The data show roughly 440,000 clones, around 89% seen once. A Seattle source enrolled patients during active infection and followed them longitudinally. Trimming took off 1 base at V and 1 base at J, with 10 bases between the two ends. The CDR3 sequence is 15 residues long. Germline V CDR1 and CDR2: LGHNA, YNFKEQ.

V usage is TRBV4-2 and J usage is TRBJ1-1, with no clear D. The TCR was taken from a woman aged 45-60 years with COVID-19, enrolled during active disease. The sequenced material came from peripheral blood. The CDR3 nucleotides are TGTGCCAGCAGCCAAGGAGGGTCGGGGAACACTGAAGCTTTCTTT. Translating it yields CASSQGGSGNTEAFF.